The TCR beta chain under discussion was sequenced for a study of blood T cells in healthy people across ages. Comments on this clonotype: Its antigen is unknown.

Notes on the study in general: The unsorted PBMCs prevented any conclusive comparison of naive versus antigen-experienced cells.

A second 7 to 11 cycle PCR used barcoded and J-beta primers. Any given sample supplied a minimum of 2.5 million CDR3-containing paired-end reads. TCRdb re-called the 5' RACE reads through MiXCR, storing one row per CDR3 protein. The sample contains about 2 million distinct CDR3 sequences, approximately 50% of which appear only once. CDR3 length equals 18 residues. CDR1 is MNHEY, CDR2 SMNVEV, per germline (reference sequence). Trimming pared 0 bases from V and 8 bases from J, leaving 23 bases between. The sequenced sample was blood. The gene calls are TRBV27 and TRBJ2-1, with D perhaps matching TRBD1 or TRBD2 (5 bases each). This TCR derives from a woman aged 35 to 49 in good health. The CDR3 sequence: CASSLSISGAPGGYEQFF. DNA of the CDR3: TGTGCCAGCAGTTTATCCATCTCCGGGGCCCCCGGTGGGTATGAGCAGTTCTTC.